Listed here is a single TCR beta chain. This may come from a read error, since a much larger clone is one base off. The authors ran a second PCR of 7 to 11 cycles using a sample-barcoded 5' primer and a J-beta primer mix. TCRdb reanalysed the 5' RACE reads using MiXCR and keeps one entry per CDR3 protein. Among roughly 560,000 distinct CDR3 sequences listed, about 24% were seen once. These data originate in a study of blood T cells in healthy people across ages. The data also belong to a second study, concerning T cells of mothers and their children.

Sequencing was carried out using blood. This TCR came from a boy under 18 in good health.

DNA for the CDR3: TGTGCCAGCAGCCGAGAACAGGGGGGTTCACCCCTCCACTTT. Translating gives CASSREQGGSPLHF. V usage is TRBV5-4 and J usage is TRBJ1-6, with 8 bases identical to TRBD1. Germline-derived CDR1 and CDR2 are SGHNT and YYREEE (reference sequence). The CDR3 has 14 residues. After removal of 4 bases from V and 9 bases from J, the junction contained 6 bases not matched to a gene.